This T cell receptor beta chain was observed in a study of shared clonotypes between healthy human individuals. Produced via immunoSEQ multiplex PCR; TCRdb's table is partial and in-frame only. The sample shows about 2.1 million clones, roughly 93% of them seen only once. The naive CD8 population came from CD45RO-negative cells selected for CCR7, without terminally differentiated effector memory CD45RA+ cells. CDR3 length equals 16 residues. Germline loops: CDR1 LNHDA, CDR2 SQIVND (reference sequence). The ends were cut back, 5 bases at V and 6 bases at J, with 20 bases in the middle. This sequence joins TRBV19 and TRBJ1-5; D may be TRBD1 (5 bases). This clonotype originated in a man aged 18 to 29 in good health. Some clones in this sample may be carry-over from other donors' samples. Sequencing used naive CD8+ T cells from PBMCs. The CDR3 DNA follows: TGTGCCAGTAGTCTTGGGGGGAGGAGTGGATTTCAGCCCCAGCATTTT. Translation gives CASSLGGRSGFQPQHF.